Sequencing of this T cell receptor (beta chain) was carried out in a study of T-cell memory formation after mild COVID-19 (dated by TCRdb to about 2021). Looking at the study overall: Most TCR sequence clusters were specific to one of the two donors. In a couple of donors, T-cell clones that expanded and contracted after mild COVID-19 were followed by sequencing TCRalpha and TCRbeta repertoires longitudinally. The cohort comprised two young, previously healthy adult volunteers, one female and one male. The investigation overall reported the following: Contracting CD4+ clones were found mainly in CM and EM memory subsets, while CD8+ clones were enriched in EMRA. Only a couple of mild cases were covered in the study, and larger cohorts including severe cases with pre-infection samples were considered necessary. Whether the second-wave clones peaking on day 37 were SARS-CoV-2 specific was not confirmed. Some responding clones were detected in pre-infection memory, which suggested that pre-existing cross-reactive memory T cells had joined the SARS-CoV-2 response. Balanced CD4/CD8 phenotypes were observed for clones contracting from day 15 to 85, whereas a bias towards CD4+ was observed for a second wave of clones expanding from day 15 to 37.

Sequencing instrument: Illumina NovaSeq 6000. TCRalpha and TCRbeta cDNA libraries were constructed by 5'RACE with constant-segment primers, with sample barcodes and unique molecular identifiers being introduced. RNA was extracted from every sample with Trizol reagent. The libraries were amplified in two PCR steps, and the second step added a second sample barcode and Illumina TruSeq adapters. Sequencing of libraries was performed on an Illumina NovaSeq with 2 x 150 bp paired-end reads. The source study handled its data this way. The reads were demultiplexed and collapsed into UMI-guided consensus sequences using migec v1.2.7. Using mixcr v2.1.11, the UMI consensuses were aligned to TRA and TRB V and J templates and assembled into clonotypes. A clonotype was counted as expanded or contracted only if both edgeR and NoisET called the change significant, with noise models trained on biological replicates. For edgeR calls, the cutoffs were a false discovery rate-adjusted p below 0.01 and a log2 fold-change threshold of 1. PCA with hierarchical clustering of max-normalized trajectories of the 1000 most abundant clonotypes was used as exploratory dynamics analysis. The CD4 or CD8 phenotype of responding clones was assigned using the separately sequenced CD4+ and CD8+ repertoires. Clones were called with MiXCR by TCRdb after fastp trimmed the public reads at Q25, and only in-frame beta chains were retained. Duplicate CDR3 protein sequences are folded into a single record with the most common DNA and genes. The V and J calls were determined by TCRdb, not by the authors. The sample table contains more than 45,000 distinct CDR3 sequences; only one count was recorded for 9.3% of them. Of the sample, 10% to 15% is held by the ten largest clones.

Ten or more counts support this clonotype. The antigen it binds to is not known. No base quality values were provided; no much bigger clone lies one nucleotide off. Ficoll-Paque density gradient centrifugation was used to isolate PBMCs. Germline trimming amounts to 2 bases on V and 5 bases on J, with 19 as the count of junction bases outside the gene matches. CDR1 and CDR2 are read off the germline V gene as SGHDN and FVKESK. There are 20 amino acids in the CDR3, from cysteine to phenylalanine inclusive. The DNA shown is the 60-base CDR3, in frame from base 1. Sequenced input: PBMCs or a T cell subset sorted from them (not recorded which). The sequence links TRBV14 to TRBJ2-1, with TRBD2 matching 9 junction bases. This clonotype was sampled from an adult woman who had mild COVID-19 (a few samples of this study predate the infection). The sample titles of this study are shuffled in the database, so cell type and time point are left out; the donor was told from shared clones. The CDR3 sequence is CASSQFQGVAGARSHNEQFF. Read as DNA, the sequence is TGTGCCAGCAGCCAATTCCAGGGGGTAGCGGGGGCCCGATCTCACAATGAGCAGTTCTTC.